This TCR beta chain was observed in a study of CD8 T cells in ankylosing spondylitis. The CDR3 runs 12 residues. In germline, CDR1 is LNHNV, CDR2 YYDKDF (reference sequence). V was clipped by 3 bases and J by 7 bases, with 7 bases between them. In TCRdb, the 5' RACE reads were re-called with MiXCR into one record per CDR3 protein. The sample has under 30,000 distinct CDR3 sequences; approximately 8% are singletons. In its sample, this clonotype was seen a few times. Sequencing was carried out using blood. The V and J genes are TRBV15 and TRBJ2-1; the D is unclear. This TCR was sampled from a male donor with ankylosing spondylitis or in good health (not recorded which). The CDR3 spells CATSSEGNEQFF. Written as DNA, the CDR3 is TGTGCCACCAGCAGTGAAGGGAATGAGCAGTTCTTC. The complete variable domain, with remaining parts taken from reference TRBV15 and TRBJ2-1, reads DAMVIQNPRYQVTQFGKPVTLSCSQTLNHNVMYWYQQKSSQAPKLLFHYYDKDFNNEADTPDNFQSRRPNTSFCFLDIRSPGLGDTAMYLCATSSEGNEQFFGPGTRLTVL.